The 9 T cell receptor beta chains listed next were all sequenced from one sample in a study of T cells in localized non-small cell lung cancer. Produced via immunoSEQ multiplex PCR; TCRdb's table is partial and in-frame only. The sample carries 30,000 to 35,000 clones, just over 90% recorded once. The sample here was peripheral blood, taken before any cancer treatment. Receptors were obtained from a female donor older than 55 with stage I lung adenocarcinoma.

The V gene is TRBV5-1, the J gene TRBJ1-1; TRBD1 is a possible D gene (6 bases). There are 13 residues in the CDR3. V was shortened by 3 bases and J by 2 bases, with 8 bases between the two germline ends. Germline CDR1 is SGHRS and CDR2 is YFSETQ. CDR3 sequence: CASSSQGNTEAFF. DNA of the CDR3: TGCGCCAGCAGCTCACAGGGAAACACTGAAGCTTTCTTT.

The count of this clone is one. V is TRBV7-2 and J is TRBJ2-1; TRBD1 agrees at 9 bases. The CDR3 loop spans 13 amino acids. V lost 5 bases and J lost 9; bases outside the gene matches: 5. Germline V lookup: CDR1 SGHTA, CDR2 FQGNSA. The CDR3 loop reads CASSQDRGIEQFF. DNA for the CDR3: TGTGCCAGCAGCCAGGACAGGGGAATTGAGCAGTTCTTC.

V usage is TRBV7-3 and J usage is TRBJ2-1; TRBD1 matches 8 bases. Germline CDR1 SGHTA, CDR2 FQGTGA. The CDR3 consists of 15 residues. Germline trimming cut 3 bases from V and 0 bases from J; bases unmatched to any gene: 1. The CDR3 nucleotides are TGTGCCAGCAGCTTTACAGGGGGCTCCTACAATGAGCAGTTCTTC. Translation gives CASSFTGGSYNEQFF. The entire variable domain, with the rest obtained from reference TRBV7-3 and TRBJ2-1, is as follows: GAGVSQTPSNKVTEKGKYVELRCDPISGHTALYWYRQSLGQGPEFLIYFQGTGAADDSGLPNDRFFAVRPEGSVSTLKIQRTERGDSAVYLCASSFTGGSYNEQFFGPGTRLTVL.

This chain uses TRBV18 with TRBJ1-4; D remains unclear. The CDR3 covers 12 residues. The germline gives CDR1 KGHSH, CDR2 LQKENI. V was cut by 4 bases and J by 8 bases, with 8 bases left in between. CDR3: CASSQEEEKLFF. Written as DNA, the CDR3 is TGTGCCAGCTCACAGGAGGAGGAAAAACTGTTTTTT.

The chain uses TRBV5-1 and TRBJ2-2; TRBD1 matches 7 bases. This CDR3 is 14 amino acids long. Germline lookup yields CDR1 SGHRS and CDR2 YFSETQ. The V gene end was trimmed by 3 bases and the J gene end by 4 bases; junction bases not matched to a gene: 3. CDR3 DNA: TGCGCCAGCAGCTGGGGACAGTCCACCGGGGAGCTGTTTTTT. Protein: CASSWGQSTGELFF.

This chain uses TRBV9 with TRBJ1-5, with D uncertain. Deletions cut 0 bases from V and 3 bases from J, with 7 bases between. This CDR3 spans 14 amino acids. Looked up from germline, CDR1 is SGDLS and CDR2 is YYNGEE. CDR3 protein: CASSVGGINQPQHF. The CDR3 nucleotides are TGTGCCAGCAGCGTAGGGGGAATCAATCAGCCCCAGCATTTT.

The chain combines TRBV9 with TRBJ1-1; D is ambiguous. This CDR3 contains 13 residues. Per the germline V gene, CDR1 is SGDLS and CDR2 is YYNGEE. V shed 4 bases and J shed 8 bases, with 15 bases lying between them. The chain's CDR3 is CASSPGSQREAFF. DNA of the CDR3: TGTGCCAGCAGCCCTGGGAGTCAGCGAGAAGCTTTCTTT.

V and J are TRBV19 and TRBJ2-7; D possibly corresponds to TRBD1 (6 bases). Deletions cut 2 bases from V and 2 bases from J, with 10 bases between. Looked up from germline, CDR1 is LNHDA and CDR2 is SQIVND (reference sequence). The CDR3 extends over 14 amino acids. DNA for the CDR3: TGTGCCAGTAGTATAAGGTCAGGGGCCTACGAGCAGTACTTC. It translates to CASSIRSGAYEQYF. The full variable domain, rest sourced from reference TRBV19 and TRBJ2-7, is DGGITQSPKYLFRKEGQNVTLSCEQNLNHDAMYWYRQDPGQGLRLIYYSQIVNDFQKGDIAEGYSVSREKKESFPLTVTSAQKNPTAFYLCASSIRSGAYEQYFGPGTRLTVT.

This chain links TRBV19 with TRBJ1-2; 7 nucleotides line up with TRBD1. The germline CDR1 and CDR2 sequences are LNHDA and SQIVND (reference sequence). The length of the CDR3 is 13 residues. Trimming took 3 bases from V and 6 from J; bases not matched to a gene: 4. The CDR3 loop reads CASSMGQGDGYTF. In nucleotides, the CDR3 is TGTGCCAGTAGTATGGGGCAGGGGGATGGCTACACCTTC.